This is a list of T cell receptor beta chains from one sample in a study of shared clonotypes between healthy human individuals. Clones were sequenced by immunoSEQ multiplex PCR, and TCRdb holds only the in-frame ones, with some missing. The data contain millions of clones, approximately 94% of them singletons. Sequenced input: naive CD8+ T cells sorted from blood. Source of these receptors: a man aged 18 to 29 in good health. The CDR3 runs from the conserved cysteine through the conserved F or W. The D gene is left open where the match is weak. The listing skips clone size in some rows; elsewhere it reads once, few, many or a size class.

v_call,clone_size,j_call,d_call,cdr3_aa,cdr3_nt
TRBV19,once,TRBJ1-2,.,CASSPSAGTLYGYTF,TGTGCCAGTAGCCCATCGGCGGGGACCCTTTATGGCTACACCTTC
TRBV7-7,.,TRBJ2-5,TRBD2,CASSLAGGQPPQETQYF,TGTGCTAGCAGCTTAGCGGGTGGCCAACCCCCACAAGAGACCCAGTACTTC
TRBV19,once,TRBJ2-2,TRBD2,CASSTGLAGENTGELFF,TGTGCCAGTAGTACGGGACTAGCGGGAGAGAACACCGGGGAGCTGTTTTTT
TRBV6-5,.,TRBJ1-2,TRBD1,CASSSGGNYGYTF,TGTGCCAGCAGTTCAGGGGGGAACTATGGCTACACCTTC
TRBV9,.,TRBJ2-1,TRBD1,CASSVVGQGVGNEQFF,TGTGCCAGCAGCGTAGTTGGGCAGGGGGTAGGGAATGAGCAGTTCTTC
TRBV25-1,.,TRBJ2-5,.,CASSEREETQYF,TGTGCCAGCAGTGAACGCGAAGAGACCCAGTACTTC
TRBV28,.,TRBJ1-4,TRBD1,CASSLGQGIEKLFF,TGTGCCAGCAGTCTCGGACAGGGGATCGAAAAACTGTTTTTT
TRBV5-1,.,TRBJ2-1,.,CASSLDGGNNEQFF,TGCGCCAGCAGCTTGGATGGGGGAAACAATGAGCAGTTCTTC
TRBV28,.,TRBJ2-5,TRBD2,CASSRTSGRETQYF,TGTGCCAGCAGTCGTACTAGCGGGAGGGAGACCCAGTACTTC
TRBV6-5,.,TRBJ2-7,.,CASSYLRVNTYEQYF,TGTGCCAGCAGTTACCTCCGGGTGAATACCTACGAGCAGTACTTC
TRBV29-1,.,TRBJ1-2,.,CSVFEGTESNYGYTF,TGCAGCGTTTTTGAGGGTACGGAATCTAACTATGGCTACACCTTC